One T cell receptor (beta chain) is described in this entry. The ends lost 8 bases at V and 6 bases at J; junction bases unmatched: 13. This CDR3 spans 14 amino acids. Germline CDR1 reads MDHEN; CDR2 reads SYDVKM. These data are taken from a study of blood T cell repertoires in COVID-19. Libraries were prepared by immunoSEQ multiplex PCR; TCRdb keeps only in-frame clonotypes and omits some of them. The sample has about 74,000 clones; 65% to 85% are singletons. Sequenced input: peripheral blood. The receptor's source is a man between 65 and 79 years old with active or convalescent COVID-19. The chain couples TRBV28 to TRBJ2-7; TRBD2 aligns across 7 bases. The CDR3 DNA is TGTGCCAGCCACGGCGCGGGGGAGGGTCGCGAGCAGTACTTC. Translating gives CASHGAGEGREQYF.